This TCR beta chain comes out of a study of cytomegalovirus exposure and HLA in healthy donors. 13 Jbeta primers and 60 Vbeta primers were used for the PCR. Some clones are missing from TCRdb's copy, which holds only in-frame ones; the method was immunoSEQ multiplex PCR. This table has around 210,000 clones, 70% to 90% appearing once. General study findings and limits: HLA allele associations emerged for roughly 16,000 TCR beta sequences in a later analysis, at 0.05 false discovery rate. There were reportedly fewer N-insertions in an Asian-associated ancestry cluster than the approximately 640-donor mean, in a later analysis.

This clone appeared once. Its specificity is not known. Though nominally healthy at sampling, donors likely had unrecorded immune exposures. CDR1 is SGHVS and CDR2 is FQNEAQ in the germline V gene. V gave up 0 bases and J gave up 7 bases, with 9 bases separating them. CDR3 size: 13 residues. This chain uses TRBV7-8 with TRBJ1-2, with D uncertain. The sequencing input was PBMCs. The source is a girl aged 2 to 10 in good health and CMV-seronegative. The DNA for the CDR3 is TGTGCCAGCAGCTTAGCGGAGCGGGTTGGCTACACCTTC. Translating gives CASSLAERVGYTF.